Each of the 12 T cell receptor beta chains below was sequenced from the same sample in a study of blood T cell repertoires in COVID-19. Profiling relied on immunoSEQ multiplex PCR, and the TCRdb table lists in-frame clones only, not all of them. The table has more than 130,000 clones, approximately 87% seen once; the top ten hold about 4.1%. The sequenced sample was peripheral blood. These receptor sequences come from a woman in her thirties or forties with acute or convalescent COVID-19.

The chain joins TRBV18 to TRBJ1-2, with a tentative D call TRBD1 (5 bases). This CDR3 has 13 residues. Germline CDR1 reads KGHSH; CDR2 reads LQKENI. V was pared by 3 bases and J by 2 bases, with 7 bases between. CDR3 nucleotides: TGTGCCAGCTCACCGGACAAGAACTATGGCTACACCTTC. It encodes CASSPDKNYGYTF.

The CDR3 spells CASSQGTANTEAFF. The CDR3 DNA sequence: TGCGCCAGCAGCCAAGGGACAGCGAACACTGAAGCTTTCTTT. The chain uses TRBV4-3 and TRBJ1-1; TRBD1 is a possible D gene (6 bases). The CDR3 spans 14 residues. V dropped 1 base and J dropped 1 base, with 7 bases sitting between them. CDR1 and CDR2 from the germline V gene are LGHNA and YSLEER.

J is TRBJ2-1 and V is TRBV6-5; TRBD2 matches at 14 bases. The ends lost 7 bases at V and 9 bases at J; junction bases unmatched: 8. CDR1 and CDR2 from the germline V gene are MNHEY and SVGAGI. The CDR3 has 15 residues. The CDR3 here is CASKRLAGGPGEQFF. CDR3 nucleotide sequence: TGTGCCAGCAAAAGACTAGCGGGGGGGCCCGGTGAGCAGTTCTTC.

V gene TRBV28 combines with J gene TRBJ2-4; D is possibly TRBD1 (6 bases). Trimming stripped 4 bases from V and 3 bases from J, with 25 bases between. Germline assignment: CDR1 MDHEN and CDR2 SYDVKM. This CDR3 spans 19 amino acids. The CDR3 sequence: CASSSLDSSVPFSKNIQYF. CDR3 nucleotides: TGTGCCAGCAGTTCCCTGGACAGTTCCGTCCCTTTTAGCAAAAACATTCAGTACTTC.

CDR3 loop: CATTRFGETQYF. For the CDR3, the DNA is TGTGCCACTACTAGGTTCGGCGAGACCCAGTACTTC. The chain has TRBV30 and TRBJ2-5; D possibly corresponds to TRBD2 (5 bases). Germline CDR1 and CDR2: GTSNPN and SVGIG (reference sequence). Trimming pared 8 bases from V and 5 bases from J, leaving 15 bases between. The CDR3 consists of 12 residues.

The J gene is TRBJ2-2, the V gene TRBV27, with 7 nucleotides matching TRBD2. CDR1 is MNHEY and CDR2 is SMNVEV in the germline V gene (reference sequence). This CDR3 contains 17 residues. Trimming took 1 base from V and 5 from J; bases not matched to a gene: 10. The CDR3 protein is CASSLWRTSEGTGELFF. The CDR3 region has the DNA TGTGCCAGCAGTTTATGGAGAACTAGCGAGGGGACCGGGGAGCTGTTTTTT.

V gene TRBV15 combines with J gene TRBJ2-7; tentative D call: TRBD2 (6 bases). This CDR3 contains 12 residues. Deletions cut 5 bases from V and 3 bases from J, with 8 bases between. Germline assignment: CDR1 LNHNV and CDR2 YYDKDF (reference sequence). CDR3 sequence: CATSSAGYEQYF. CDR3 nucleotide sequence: TGTGCCACCAGCTCAGCGGGCTACGAGCAGTACTTC.

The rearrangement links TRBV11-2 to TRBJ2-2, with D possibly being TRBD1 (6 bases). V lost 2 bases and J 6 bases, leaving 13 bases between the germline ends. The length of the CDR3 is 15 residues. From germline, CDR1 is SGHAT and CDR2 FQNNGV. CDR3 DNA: TGTGCCAGCAGCTTACAAACAGGGTCGTCCGGGGAGCTGTTTTTT. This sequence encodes CASSLQTGSSGELFF. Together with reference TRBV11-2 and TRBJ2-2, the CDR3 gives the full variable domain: EAGVAQSPRYKIIEKRQSVAFWCNPISGHATLYWYQQILGQGPKLLIQFQNNGVVDDSQLPKDRFSAERLKGVDSTLKIQPAKLEDSAVYLCASSLQTGSSGELFFGEGSRLTVL.

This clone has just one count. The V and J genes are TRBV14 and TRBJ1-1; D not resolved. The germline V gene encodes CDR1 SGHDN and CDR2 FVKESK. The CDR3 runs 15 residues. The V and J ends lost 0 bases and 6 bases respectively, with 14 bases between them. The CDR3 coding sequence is TGTGCCAGCAGCCAAGATGCGTTCCGTTCTGCTGAAGCTTTCTTT. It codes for CASSQDAFRSAEAFF.

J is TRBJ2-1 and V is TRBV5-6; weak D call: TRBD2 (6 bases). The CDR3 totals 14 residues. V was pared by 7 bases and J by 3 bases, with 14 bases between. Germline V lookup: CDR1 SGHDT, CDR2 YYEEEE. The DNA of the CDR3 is TGTGCCAGCCGATCGGAGGGCTTCTACAATGAGCAGTTCTTC. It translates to CASRSEGFYNEQFF.

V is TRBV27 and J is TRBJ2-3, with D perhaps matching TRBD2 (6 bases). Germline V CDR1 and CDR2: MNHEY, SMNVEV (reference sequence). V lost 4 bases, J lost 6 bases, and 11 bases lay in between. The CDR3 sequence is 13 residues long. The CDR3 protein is CASSWRGGDTQYF. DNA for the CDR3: TGTGCCAGCAGTTGGCGGGGAGGTGATACGCAGTATTTT.

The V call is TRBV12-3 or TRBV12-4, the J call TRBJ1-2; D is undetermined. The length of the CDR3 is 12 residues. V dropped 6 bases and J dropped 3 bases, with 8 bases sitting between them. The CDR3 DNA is TGTGCCAGCAGCAACCAGTACTATGGCTACACCTTC. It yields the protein CASSNQYYGYTF.